Following are 5 T cell receptor beta chains from one sample sequenced in a study of vaccination effects on CD4 cells after COVID-19. Antigen-specific CD4+ T cells were expanded with viral peptide pools in the ViraFEST assay before sequencing. The culture ran for less than 12 days, and then CD4+ T cells were isolated. Measured with immunoSEQ multiplex PCR; TCRdb has only the in-frame clones, and not every one. This sample has around 30,000 clones; roughly 63% occur once, and the top ten carry 25% to 30%. Antigen specificity for these receptors is unknown. The sample here was CD4+ T cells from PBMCs cultured with HCoV-229E spike peptides, taken before COVID-19 vaccination. These receptors were collected from a human donor who received a COVID-19 vaccine.

The chain joins TRBV19 to TRBJ1-2, with 7 bases matching TRBD1. The CDR3 consists of 14 residues. V shed 1 base and J 4 bases; nucleotides not matched to a gene: 3. Germline CDR1 is LNHDA and CDR2 is SQIVND (reference sequence). CDR3 sequence: CASSIAWTGYGYTF. Written as DNA, the CDR3 is TGTGCCAGTAGTATAGCCTGGACAGGCTATGGCTACACCTTC.

This chain uses TRBV19 with TRBJ2-2; TRBD2 matches 10 bases. CDR1 is LNHDA, CDR2 SQIVND, per germline (reference sequence). This CDR3 has 16 residues. The junction had 8 bases not matched to a gene; V was cut back by 5 bases and J by 5 bases. CDR3 nucleotide sequence: TGTGCCAGTAGTTTCCTAGCGGGAGTGAGGACCGGGGAGCTGTTTTTT. This sequence encodes CASSFLAGVRTGELFF.

The chain is built from TRBV9 and TRBJ1-1; 10 bases are a match to TRBD1. The V gene end was trimmed by 0 bases and the J gene end by 1 base; junction bases not matched to a gene: 6. This CDR3 spans 17 amino acids. CDR1 SGDLS and CDR2 YYNGEE come from the germline V gene. CDR3 nucleotide sequence: TGTGCCAGCAGCGTAGGGACAGGGGGTTCTGGGAACACTGAAGCTTTCTTT. Translation gives CASSVGTGGSGNTEAFF. Using reference TRBV9 and TRBJ1-1 for the parts outside the CDR3, the full variable domain is DSGVTQTPKHLITATGQRVTLRCSPRSGDLSVYWYQQSLDQGLQFLIQYYNGEERAKGNILERFSAQQFPDLHSELNLSSLELGDSALYFCASSVGTGGSGNTEAFFGQGTRLTVV.

The CDR3 here is CASSILAGNTIYF. The CDR3 nucleotides read TGTGCCAGTAGTATTTTGGCAGGAAACACCATATATTTT. This chain links TRBV19 with TRBJ1-3; D ambiguous. This CDR3 comprises 13 residues. CDR1 and CDR2 from the germline V gene are LNHDA and SQIVND (reference sequence). With 3 bases removed from V and 4 bases from J, the gap between germline ends came to 7 bases.

This clone was observed a single time. The V and J genes are TRBV27 and TRBJ2-3; D ambiguous. Looked up from germline, CDR1 is MNHEY and CDR2 is SMNVEV (reference sequence). CDR3 length: 17 residues. Trimming shortened V by 2 bases and J by 0 bases, and 15 bases separated the two germline ends. The CDR3 DNA reads TGTGCCAGCAGTTTAAGAATAGGTCGTACTAGCACAGATACGCAGTATTTT. Its translation: CASSLRIGRTSTDTQYF.